Reported below is one TCR beta chain. Its antigen is as yet unknown. Cultured CD4+ T cells had their DNA profiled by the Oncomine TCR Beta short-read assay. TCRdb reprocessed the PCR reads via MiXCR and lists one record per CDR3 protein. The table shows about 20,000 distinct CDR3 sequences, with roughly 45% occurring only once. Regarding treatment: approximately nine-day PBMC culture with coronavirus spike peptide pools or control peptides (ViraFEST assay). Days 3 and 7 saw half the medium replaced with fresh IL-2 medium. The data derive from a study of vaccination and CD4 T cells after COVID-19. Overall study results and limits: Only after vaccination were a median 86.3% of convalescents' reactive clones seen. This study had few convalescent patients and no early post-infection samples.

Germline V gives CDR1 MNHEY, CDR2 SVGAGI. The CDR3 contains 12 residues. Trimming cost V 4 bases and J 8 bases; bases outside gene matches: 2. The chain couples TRBV6-5 to TRBJ1-2; 9 bases map to TRBD1. The sequenced sample consisted of CD4+ T cells from blood, cultured in vitro. This receptor was identified in a human donor who had recovered from COVID-19. For the CDR3, the DNA is TGTGCCAGCAGTTGGGACAGGGAGGGCTACACCTTC. Translation: CASSWDREGYTF.